These T cell receptor beta chains were read from a single sample in a study of blood T cell repertoires in COVID-19. Produced via immunoSEQ multiplex PCR; TCRdb's table is partial and in-frame only. The data show about 280,000 clones, 70% to 90% seen once. Sequenced material: peripheral blood. These receptor sequences come from a woman in her 70s with acute or convalescent COVID-19. The CDR3 runs from the conserved cysteine through the conserved F or W. Fields, in order: V gene, J gene, D gene, clone size, CDR3 DNA, CDR3 protein. A D gene is named only where the DNA matches it firmly. Size is stated for part of the rows, as once, few or many counts, or as a class when the clone is expanded.

TRBV5-5	TRBJ2-7	-	-	TGTGCCAGCAGCTGGGGGCAGGGGTCCTCCTACGAGCAGTACTTC	CASSWGQGSSYEQYF
TRBV7-2	TRBJ1-4	-	-	TGTGCCAGCAGCGCGTTCCGGGACACGAATGAAAAACTGTTTTTT	CASSAFRDTNEKLFF
TRBV29-1	TRBJ1-2	TRBD1	-	TGCAGCGCCGTCGCCGGGACAGGGCTTCGAGGCTACACCTTC	CSAVAGTGLRGYTF
TRBV7-9	TRBJ1-2	-	-	TGTGCCAGCAGCTTAATCAGGGAAGGGGGCACCTTC	CASSLIREGGTF
TRBV7-2	TRBJ1-1	-	many	TGTGCCAGCAGCTTACGGGGGGCCATCACTGAAGCTTTCTTT	CASSLRGAITEAFF
TRBV6-5	TRBJ2-5	-	-	TGTGCCAGCATTGCCGGGTCGGGGACCCAGTACTTC	CASIAGSGTQYF
TRBV18	TRBJ2-7	-	few	TGTGCCAGCTCACCAGGACAGAGCGAGCAGTACTTC	CASSPGQSEQYF
TRBV19	TRBJ2-3	TRBD2	-	TGTGCCAGTAGTAGGTCTAGCGGGGGGGCCCAAGATACGCAGTATTTT	CASSRSSGGAQDTQYF
TRBV2	TRBJ2-4	TRBD1	-	TGTGCCAGCAGTGGGACAGGGATGTCGGCCAAAAACATTCAGTACTTC	CASSGTGMSAKNIQYF
TRBV2	TRBJ1-4	TRBD1	few	TGTGCCAGCAGTGAAGATAAGGGGGCTGGGGGTAATGAAAAACTGTTTTTT	CASSEDKGAGGNEKLFF
TRBV5-1	TRBJ1-2	TRBD1	-	TGCGCCAGCAGCCGGGACAGCCTCTATGGCTACACCTTC	CASSRDSLYGYTF
TRBV10-3	TRBJ1-5	-	-	TGTGCCATCAGTGAGCCCTATCAGCCCCAGCATTTT	CAISEPYQPQHF
TRBV9	TRBJ1-1	TRBD1	-	TGTGCCAGCAGCGGTCGACAGGGGTTTGGCACTGAAGCTTTCTTT	CASSGRQGFGTEAFF
TRBV30	TRBJ2-3	-	-	TGTGCCTGGGGACTAAACCCCGACGCGGCGCAGTATTTT	CAWGLNPDAAQYF
TRBV30	TRBJ1-5	-	-	TGTGCCTGGAGTGACCAAACTGGCAATCAGCCCCAGCATTTT	CAWSDQTGNQPQHF
TRBV11-2	TRBJ1-4	-	once	TGTGCCAGCAGCCCGGCAGGGGTCGAAAAACTGTTTTTT	CASSPAGVEKLFF
TRBV7-6	TRBJ1-5	-	-	TGTGCCAGCAGCTTAGATGTGGGCCAGCCCCAGCATTTT	CASSLDVGQPQHF
TRBV27	TRBJ2-7	TRBD1	-	TGTGCCAGCAGTTTGTCGGGACAGGTTTACTACGAGCAGTACTTC	CASSLSGQVYYEQYF
TRBV11-2	TRBJ1-2	-	once	TGTGCCAGCAGCTTAGTACAGGGAGTCTATGGCTACACCTTC	CASSLVQGVYGYTF
TRBV10-3	TRBJ1-2	TRBD1	-	TGTGCCATCAGTGCAGGGGGCCGGAATAACTATGGCTACACCTTC	CAISAGGRNNYGYTF
TRBV27	TRBJ2-7	-	-	TGTGCCAGCAGTTTGGACATGAGCTCCTACGAGCAGTACTTC	CASSLDMSSYEQYF
TRBV14	TRBJ2-2	TRBD2	-	TGTGCCAGCAGCCCAAGATTTCGGCTAGCGGGTGGGGAGCTGTTTTTT	CASSPRFRLAGGELFF
TRBV20-1	TRBJ1-2	-	-	TGCAGTGATCAGGACAGTGTTGGCTACACCTTC	CSDQDSVGYTF
TRBV6-6	TRBJ2-5	-	-	TGTGCCAGCTCCCCCTTAGGAAGGGAGGAGACCCAGTACTTC	CASSPLGREETQYF
TRBV6-5	TRBJ1-2	-	once	TGTGCCAGTGGGGCCCGTAACTATGGCTACACCTTC	CASGARNYGYTF
TRBV18	TRBJ2-3	-	-	TGTGCCAGCCACCCCCAGGTCCGCACAGATACGCAGTATTTT	CASHPQVRTDTQYF
TRBV6-1	TRBJ1-2	-	-	TGTGCCAGCAGTGAACTGAGCTATGGCTACACCTTC	CASSELSYGYTF
TRBV23-1	TRBJ1-4	-	-	TGCGCCAGCAGTCAATTTATACAGGGCCCTGAAAAACTGTTTTTT	CASSQFIQGPEKLFF
TRBV3-1/TRBV3-2	TRBJ1-2	-	-	TGTGCCAGCAGCCAAGCCACAGGTATCTATGGCTACACCTTC	CASSQATGIYGYTF
TRBV7-3	TRBJ2-1	TRBD1	few	TGTGCCAGCAGCTTAACCGGGACAGGGGACAATGAGCAGTTCTTC	CASSLTGTGDNEQFF
TRBV6-5	TRBJ1-1	-	-	TGTGCCAGCTTAGGACGGGATAAAGCTTTCTTT	CASLGRDKAFF
TRBV30	TRBJ2-7	-	few	TGTGCCTGGAGCGTCGCGTCCCCCGGGGAGCAGTACTTC	CAWSVASPGEQYF
TRBV2	TRBJ1-1	TRBD1	-	TGTGCCAGCAGTTTGACAGGGGGAACTGAAGCTTTCTTT	CASSLTGGTEAFF
TRBV10-3	TRBJ1-3	-	-	TGTGCCACCACGATATTGAGGGGAGGAGACGGAAACACCATATATTTT	CATTILRGGDGNTIYF
TRBV2	TRBJ2-1	-	-	TGTGCCAGCAATAGCTTCCGCGTCTCCTACAATGAGCAGTTCTTC	CASNSFRVSYNEQFF
TRBV10-3	TRBJ2-7	-	-	TGTGCCATCACCAGAACCGCTAACAGGGAAAACTACGAGCAGTACTTC	CAITRTANRENYEQYF
TRBV6-5	TRBJ2-7	-	once	TGTGCCAGCAGCTTGGGGAGCGAGCAGTACTTC	CASSLGSEQYF
TRBV4-1	TRBJ2-2	-	-	TGCGCCAGCAGCCAAGATCGAGTGCACCCCGGGGAGCTGTTTTTT	CASSQDRVHPGELFF
TRBV30	TRBJ1-1	-	-	TGTGCTTTGGGCGGGGTCCGGACTGAAGCTTTCTTT	CALGGVRTEAFF
TRBV4-1	TRBJ1-5	-	-	TGCGCCAGCAGCCAAGTTCCCAGGGCAACAGGGCCCCAGCATTTT	CASSQVPRATGPQHF
TRBV11-2	TRBJ1-5	-	-	TGTGCCAGCAGCCCCAGGGGTGGCAATCAGCCCCAGCATTTT	CASSPRGGNQPQHF
TRBV2	TRBJ1-4	-	few	TGTGCCAGCAGTCGTACACCCCAGGGTGAAAAACTGTTTTTT	CASSRTPQGEKLFF
TRBV5-4	TRBJ2-3	-	-	TGTGCCAGCAGCCTCCTGACAGGGACTGCAGATACGCAGTATTTT	CASSLLTGTADTQYF
TRBV6-5	TRBJ1-5	-	-	TGTGCCAGCAGTCGGGTTAGCAATCAGCCCCAGCATTTT	CASSRVSNQPQHF
TRBV9	TRBJ2-7	TRBD1	-	TGTGCCAGCAGCGTAAGACAGGGCTCCTACGAGCAGTACTTC	CASSVRQGSYEQYF